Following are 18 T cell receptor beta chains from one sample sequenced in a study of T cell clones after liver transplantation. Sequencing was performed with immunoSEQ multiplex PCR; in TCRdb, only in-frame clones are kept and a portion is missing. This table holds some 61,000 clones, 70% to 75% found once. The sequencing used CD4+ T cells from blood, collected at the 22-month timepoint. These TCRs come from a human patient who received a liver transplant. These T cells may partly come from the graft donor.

CDR3 bases: TGTGCCAGCAGTCAAAGACAGGGGGCTTATGGCTACACCTTC. Amino acid sequence: CASSQRQGAYGYTF. The rearrangement uses TRBV2 and TRBJ1-2; TRBD1 matches 10 bases. This CDR3 is 14 amino acids long. Trimming took 5 bases from V and 5 from J; bases not matched to a gene: 5. The germline CDR1 and CDR2 sequences are SNHLY and FYNNEI.

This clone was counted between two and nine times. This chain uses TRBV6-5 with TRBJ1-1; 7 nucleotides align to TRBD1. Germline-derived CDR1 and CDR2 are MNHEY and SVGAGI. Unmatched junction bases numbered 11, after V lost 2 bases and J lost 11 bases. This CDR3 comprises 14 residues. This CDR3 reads CASSYLRQGSDAFF. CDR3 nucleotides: TGTGCCAGCAGTTACCTAAGACAGGGATCGGATGCTTTCTTT.

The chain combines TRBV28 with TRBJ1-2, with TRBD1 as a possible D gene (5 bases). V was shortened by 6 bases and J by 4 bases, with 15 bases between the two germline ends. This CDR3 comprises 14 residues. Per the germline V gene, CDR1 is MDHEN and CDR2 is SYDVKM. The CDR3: CASSSMTVGYGYTF. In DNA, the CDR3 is TGTGCCAGCAGCTCCATGACAGTTGGCTATGGCTACACCTTC.

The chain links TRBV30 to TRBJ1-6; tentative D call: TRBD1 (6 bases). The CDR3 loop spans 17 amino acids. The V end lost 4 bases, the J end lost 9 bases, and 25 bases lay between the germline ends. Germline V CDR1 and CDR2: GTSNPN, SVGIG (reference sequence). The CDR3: CAWIPPTVGTTGSPLHF. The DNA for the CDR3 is TGTGCCTGGATTCCCCCAACCGTCGGGACAACTGGTTCACCCCTCCACTTT. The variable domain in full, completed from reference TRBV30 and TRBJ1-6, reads SQTIHQWPATLVQPVGSPLSLECTVEGTSNPNLYWYRQAAGRGLQLLFYSVGIGQISSEVPQNLSASRPQDRQFILSSKKLLLSDSGFYLCAWIPPTVGTTGSPLHFGNGTRLTVT.

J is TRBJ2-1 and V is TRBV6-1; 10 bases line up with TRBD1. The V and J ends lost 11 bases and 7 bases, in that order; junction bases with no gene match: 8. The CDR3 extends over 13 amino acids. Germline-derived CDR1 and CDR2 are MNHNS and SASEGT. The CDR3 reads CAGRTGGRNEQFF. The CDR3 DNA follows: TGTGCCGGACGGACAGGGGGGCGGAATGAGCAGTTCTTC.

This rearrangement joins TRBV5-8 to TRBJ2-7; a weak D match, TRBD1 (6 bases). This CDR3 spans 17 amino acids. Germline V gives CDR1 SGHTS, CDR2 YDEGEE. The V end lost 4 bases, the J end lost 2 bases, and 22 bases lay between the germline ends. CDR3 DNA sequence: TGTGCCAGCAGCCACAACAGGGAAGGTGGTAGCGCCTACGAGCAGTACTTC. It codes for CASSHNREGGSAYEQYF. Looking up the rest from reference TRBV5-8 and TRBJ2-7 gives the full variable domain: EAGVTQSPTHLIKTRGQQATLRCSPISGHTSVYWYQQALGLGLQFLLWYDEGEERNRGNFPPRFSGRQFPNYSSELNVNALELEDSALYLCASSHNREGGSAYEQYFGPGTRLTVT.

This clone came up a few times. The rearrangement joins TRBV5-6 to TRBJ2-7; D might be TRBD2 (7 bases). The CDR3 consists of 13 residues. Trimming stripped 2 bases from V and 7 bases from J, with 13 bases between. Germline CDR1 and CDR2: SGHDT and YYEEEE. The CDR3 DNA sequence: TGTGCCAGCAGCTTATTGGGGGGGCAGGAGCAGTACTTC. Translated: CASSLLGGQEQYF. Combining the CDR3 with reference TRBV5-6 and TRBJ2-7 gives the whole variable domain DAGVTQSPTHLIKTRGQQVTLRCSPKSGHDTVSWYQQALGQGPQFIFQYYEEEERQRGNFPDRFSGHQFPNYSSELNVNALLLGDSALYLCASSLLGGQEQYFGPGTRLTVT.

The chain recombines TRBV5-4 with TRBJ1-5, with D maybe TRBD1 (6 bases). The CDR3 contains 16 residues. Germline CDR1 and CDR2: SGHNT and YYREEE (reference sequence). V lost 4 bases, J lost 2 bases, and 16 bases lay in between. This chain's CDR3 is CASSNTGFWGNQPQHF. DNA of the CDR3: TGTGCCAGCAGCAATACAGGGTTTTGGGGCAATCAGCCCCAGCATTTT.

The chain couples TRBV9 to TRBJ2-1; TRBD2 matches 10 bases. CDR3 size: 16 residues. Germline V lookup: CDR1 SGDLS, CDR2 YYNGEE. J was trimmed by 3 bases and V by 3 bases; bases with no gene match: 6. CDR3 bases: TGTGCCAGCAGCGCTCGAGCGGGGGGGATCTACAATGAGCAGTTCTTC. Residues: CASSARAGGIYNEQFF.

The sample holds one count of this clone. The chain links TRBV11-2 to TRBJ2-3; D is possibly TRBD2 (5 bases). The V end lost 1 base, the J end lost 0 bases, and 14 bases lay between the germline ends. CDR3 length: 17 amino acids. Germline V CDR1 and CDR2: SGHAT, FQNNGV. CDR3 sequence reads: CASSLVGSGVSTDTQYF. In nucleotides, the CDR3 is TGTGCCAGCAGCTTAGTCGGCAGCGGAGTTAGCACAGATACGCAGTATTTT.

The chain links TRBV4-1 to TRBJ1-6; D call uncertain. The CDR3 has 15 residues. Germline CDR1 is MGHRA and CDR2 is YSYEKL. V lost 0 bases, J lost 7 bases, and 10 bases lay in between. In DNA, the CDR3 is TGCGCCAGCAGCCAAGATGAAAGGGCCAATTCACCCCTCCACTTT. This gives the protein CASSQDERANSPLHF.

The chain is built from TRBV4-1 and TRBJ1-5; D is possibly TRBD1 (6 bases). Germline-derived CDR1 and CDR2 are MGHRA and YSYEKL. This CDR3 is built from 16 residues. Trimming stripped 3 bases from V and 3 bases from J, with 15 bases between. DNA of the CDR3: TGCGCCAGCAGCCAGAGAGAACAGGGAAACAATCAGCCCCAGCATTTT. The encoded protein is CASSQREQGNNQPQHF.

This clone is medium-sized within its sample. CDR3 protein: CASSVGNYGYTF. The CDR3 nucleotides are TGTGCCAGCAGCGTAGGTAACTATGGCTACACCTTC. V gene TRBV9 combines with J gene TRBJ1-2; D unclear. In germline, CDR1 is SGDLS, CDR2 YYNGEE. This CDR3 is 12 amino acids long. The germline V and J ends were trimmed by 0 bases and 1 base, with 1 base remaining between them.

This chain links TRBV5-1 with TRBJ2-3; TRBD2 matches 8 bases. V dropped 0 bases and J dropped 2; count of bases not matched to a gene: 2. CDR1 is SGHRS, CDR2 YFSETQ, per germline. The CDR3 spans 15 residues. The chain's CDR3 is CASSLAAGDTDTQYF. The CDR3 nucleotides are TGCGCCAGCAGCTTGGCAGCGGGGGACACAGATACGCAGTATTTT.

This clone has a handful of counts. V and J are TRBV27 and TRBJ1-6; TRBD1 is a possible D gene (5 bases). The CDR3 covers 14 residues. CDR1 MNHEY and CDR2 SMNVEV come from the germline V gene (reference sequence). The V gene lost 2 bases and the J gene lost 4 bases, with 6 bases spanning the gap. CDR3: CASSLRQYNSPLHF. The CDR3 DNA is TGTGCCAGCAGTTTAAGACAGTATAATTCACCCCTCCACTTT.

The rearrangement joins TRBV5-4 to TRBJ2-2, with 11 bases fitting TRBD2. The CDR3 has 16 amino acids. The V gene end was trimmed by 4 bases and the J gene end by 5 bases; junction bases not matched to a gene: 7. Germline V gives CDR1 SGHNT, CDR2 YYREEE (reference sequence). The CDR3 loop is CASSMASGGRTGELFF. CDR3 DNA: TGTGCCAGCAGCATGGCTAGCGGGGGGAGGACCGGGGAGCTGTTTTTT.

CDR3: CASSEGDSTNEKLFF. For the CDR3, the DNA is TGTGCCAGCAGCGAGGGGGACAGCACAAATGAAAAACTGTTTTTT. This rearrangement joins TRBV7-8 to TRBJ1-4, with 7 positions matching TRBD1. The V segment lost 5 bases and the J segment 5 bases; nucleotides outside the gene matches: 8. CDR1 SGHVS and CDR2 FQNEAQ come from the germline V gene. CDR3 length: 15 amino acids. Variable domain in full (rest from reference TRBV7-8 and TRBJ1-4): GAGVSQSPRYKVAKRGQDVALRCDPISGHVSLFWYQQALGQGPEFLTYFQNEAQLDKSGLPSDRFFAERPEGSVSTLKIQRTQQEDSAVYLCASSEGDSTNEKLFFGSGTQLSVL.

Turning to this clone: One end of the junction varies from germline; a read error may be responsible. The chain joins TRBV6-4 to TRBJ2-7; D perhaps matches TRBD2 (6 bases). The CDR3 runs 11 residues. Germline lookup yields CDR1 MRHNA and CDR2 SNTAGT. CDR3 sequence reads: CSEEGFYEQYF. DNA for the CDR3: TGCTCCGAGGAGGGCTTCTACGAGCAGTACTTC.